This is a list of T cell receptor beta chains from one sample in a study of T cell repertoires in cytomegalovirus infection. TCRdb passed the reads through MiXCR, listing each CDR3 protein once. The sample lists 450,000 to 550,000 distinct CDR3 sequences, approximately 15% seen once, with approximately 24% in the top ten. The specimen was CD8+ T cells from PBMCs. These TCRs come from a human donor in good health (CMV status not recorded). Some clones in this sample may be carry-over from other donors' samples. The CDR3 runs from the conserved cysteine through the conserved F or W. The D gene is left open where the match is weak. Clone size is shown for a subset of rows, as once, few, many or a class of expanded clone.

CDR3 DNA | CDR3 protein | clone size | CDR3 length | J gene | D gene | V gene
TGTGCCAGCAGCCAAGATCGTGGGGGGTCCCAAGAGACCCAGTACTTC | CASSQDRGGSQETQYF | many | 16 | TRBJ2-5 | NA | TRBV4-2
TGTGCCAGCAGCATCTCAGAGGCCGAGCAGTACTTC | CASSISEAEQYF | NA | 12 | TRBJ2-7 | NA | TRBV9
TGTGCCAGCTCCCGGACACTCTCCTACGAGCAGTACTTC | CASSRTLSYEQYF | few | 13 | TRBJ2-7 | NA | TRBV14
TGTGCCAGCAGCTCAGAGGGTCAGGTCCCCTACGAGCAGTACTTC | CASSSEGQVPYEQYF | many | 15 | TRBJ2-7 | NA | TRBV11-1
TGTGCCAGCAGTGTGCGGACAGGCGGCAATCAGCCCCAGCATTTT | CASSVRTGGNQPQHF | many | 15 | TRBJ1-5 | TRBD1 | TRBV6-1
TGTGCCTGGAGCGTCCAGTTGCATGATGAGCAGTTCTTC | CAWSVQLHDEQFF | few | 13 | TRBJ2-1 | NA | TRBV30
TGTGCCAGTAGAAGGGGACCGCCTAAAGGAAACACCATATATTTT | CASRRGPPKGNTIYF | few | 15 | TRBJ1-3 | NA | TRBV19
TGTGCCAGCAGTTTGGGGGGCAAGACCCAGTACTTC | CASSLGGKTQYF | many | 12 | TRBJ2-5 | NA | TRBV12-3/TRBV12-4
TGTGCCACCGCTGAACAGGGGGATCAGCCCCAGCATTTT | CATAEQGDQPQHF | NA | 13 | TRBJ1-5 | TRBD1 | TRBV24-1
TGTGCCAGCAGCTTATGGGGGGGCCAGCGCCGAGCAAGCCCTGAAGCTTTCTTT | CASSLWGGQRRASPEAFF | many | 18 | TRBJ1-1 | NA | TRBV7-6
TGTGCCAGCAGTTACGGGACACCCGATGGCTACACCTTC | CASSYGTPDGYTF | many | 13 | TRBJ1-2 | NA | TRBV25-1
TGTGCTAGTGCCGTTTCTCCGGGACTAGCCTTCAAGGGCCCCTACAATGAGCAGTTCTTC | CASAVSPGLAFKGPYNEQFF | many | 20 | TRBJ2-1 | TRBD2 | TRBV12-5
TGCAGTGCTCCACAGGGGAACACTGAAGCTTTCTTT | CSAPQGNTEAFF | NA | 12 | TRBJ1-1 | NA | TRBV20-1
TGTGCCAGCAGCTACGAACAACCGTACGAGCAGTACTTC | CASSYEQPYEQYF | NA | 13 | TRBJ2-7 | NA | TRBV14
TGTGCCAGCAGTTTAGGCCTAGCGAAAATGGAAGATACGCAGTATTTT | CASSLGLAKMEDTQYF | many | 16 | TRBJ2-3 | NA | TRBV28
TGTGCCAGCATGGACAGCAATCAGCCCCAGCATTTT | CASMDSNQPQHF | many | 12 | TRBJ1-5 | NA | TRBV28
TGTGCCAGCAGCTTAGTATGGCGGGAGGCCCTGGCGGGTAATGAGCAGTTCTTC | CASSLVWREALAGNEQFF | few | 18 | TRBJ2-1 | TRBD2 | TRBV11-2
TGTGCCAGCAGTGAATGGGGACAGGGAATGGAGTATGAAAAACTGTTTTTT | CASSEWGQGMEYEKLFF | many | 17 | TRBJ1-4 | TRBD1 | TRBV25-1
TGTGCCAGCAGTGCGGTAGCGGGGGATATTGGCACAGATACGCAGTATTTT | CASSAVAGDIGTDTQYF | NA | 17 | TRBJ2-3 | TRBD2 | TRBV6-4
TGCGCCAGCAGCCAAGGCCAGGGTTCACCCCTCCACTTT | CASSQGQGSPLHF | NA | 13 | TRBJ1-6 | NA | TRBV4-1
TGTGCCAGCAGCCCATACAATCAGCCCCAGCATTTT | CASSPYNQPQHF | many | 12 | TRBJ1-5 | NA | TRBV7-9
TGTGCCAGCAGCTTAGGACCACAGGGGATCTCCTACGAGCAGTACTTC | CASSLGPQGISYEQYF | medium-sized | 16 | TRBJ2-7 | TRBD1 | TRBV7-6
TGTGCCACCAGCAGAGATCTCGCCAATGAGCAGTTCTTC | CATSRDLANEQFF | few | 13 | TRBJ2-1 | NA | TRBV15
TGTGCCAGCAGCCAACCGGGACGGCCTATGGAGCAGTACTTC | CASSQPGRPMEQYF | few | 14 | TRBJ2-7 | NA | TRBV5-6
TGTGCCACCAGGATTCCCGTAGATAGCGGGGGTGGGAATGAGCAGTTCTTC | CATRIPVDSGGGNEQFF | few | 17 | TRBJ2-1 | TRBD2 | TRBV7-9
TGTGCCAGCAGTGACCCGGGACAGGGGAAGGACACCGGGGAGCTGTTTTTT | CASSDPGQGKDTGELFF | NA | 17 | TRBJ2-2 | TRBD1 | TRBV6-1
TGTGCCAGCAGCGGGACTAGCGGGAGTAACACCGGGGAGCTGTTTTTT | CASSGTSGSNTGELFF | NA | 16 | TRBJ2-2 | TRBD2 | TRBV7-9
TGCAGTGCCCCTCCGAGCAGGGAGAATACTGAAGCTTTCTTT | CSAPPSRENTEAFF | NA | 14 | TRBJ1-1 | NA | TRBV20-1
TGTGCCAGTAGTATTGAGGGGAGTGTGAACACTGAAGCTTTCTTT | CASSIEGSVNTEAFF | many | 15 | TRBJ1-1 | NA | TRBV19
TGTGCCAGCAGCTTAGGGGCCGGTCGAGCGGGAGGGCTAAATACGCAGTATTTT | CASSLGAGRAGGLNTQYF | many | 18 | TRBJ2-3 | TRBD2 | TRBV7-2
TGTGCCAGCAGTTTCAGCTTACCGAGCTCCTACAATGAGCAGTTCTTC | CASSFSLPSSYNEQFF | few | 16 | TRBJ2-1 | NA | TRBV12-3/TRBV12-4
TGTGCCACCAGTGATCCGGGCAGCGGTGGCTACACCTTC | CATSDPGSGGYTF | NA | 13 | TRBJ1-2 | NA | TRBV24-1
TGTGCCAGCAGTTACTCATGGTCTAATGTTGTCAATGAGCAGTTCTTC | CASSYSWSNVVNEQFF | NA | 16 | TRBJ2-1 | NA | TRBV6-5
TGTGCCAGCAGCTTGCAGGGCACATCTATGCATGGCTACACCTTC | CASSLQGTSMHGYTF | NA | 15 | TRBJ1-2 | NA | TRBV13
TGCAGCGTTGGGACAGCCTACGAGCAGTACTTC | CSVGTAYEQYF | NA | 11 | TRBJ2-7 | NA | TRBV29-1
TGTGCCATCGTTAGTAGGGCGTCCTACGAGCAGTACTTC | CAIVSRASYEQYF | NA | 13 | TRBJ2-7 | NA | TRBV28
TGCAGCGTTGAACTAGGGGGCGCATACACCGGGGAGCTGTTTTTT | CSVELGGAYTGELFF | few | 15 | TRBJ2-2 | TRBD1 | TRBV29-1
TGTGCCAGCAGCCCCCGGGACAGAGCCGATGACTCTGGAAACACCATATATTTT | CASSPRDRADDSGNTIYF | NA | 18 | TRBJ1-3 | TRBD1 | TRBV5-6
TGTGCCAGCAGCTTAGCGGACAGAGAAGAGACCCAGTACTTC | CASSLADREETQYF | many | 14 | TRBJ2-5 | NA | TRBV7-9
TGCGCCAGCAGCCAAGGTGCCCGGGACAGGTGGCTTGGCTACACCTTC | CASSQGARDRWLGYTF | once | 16 | TRBJ1-2 | TRBD1 | TRBV4-1
TGTGCCAGCAGCCCTGGACAGCACACTGAGGCTTTCTTT | CASSPGQHTEAFF | few | 13 | TRBJ1-1 | NA | TRBV11-2
TGTGCCAGCAGTTGGGCGGCAGGGAATCAGCCCCAGCATTTT | CASSWAAGNQPQHF | few | 14 | TRBJ1-5 | NA | TRBV27
TGTGCCAGCAGCTTAATCGGGGGCCTCGGCTACACCTTC | CASSLIGGLGYTF | few | 13 | TRBJ1-2 | NA | TRBV7-3
TGTGCCAGCAGTTACTCCCCGAAGCAGCCCCAGCATTTT | CASSYSPKQPQHF | many | 13 | TRBJ1-5 | NA | TRBV6-5
TGTGCCAGCATAGCCGGGAGCCAAGCTTTCTTT | CASIAGSQAFF | NA | 11 | TRBJ1-1 | NA | TRBV19
TGCGCCAGCAGCCTGCGGACACCTCTAGTGAACGAGCAGTACTTC | CASSLRTPLVNEQYF | once | 15 | TRBJ2-7 | NA | TRBV5-1
TGTGCCAGCAGCGCCGGCGGGACAGACTATGGCTACACCTTC | CASSAGGTDYGYTF | NA | 14 | TRBJ1-2 | TRBD1 | TRBV9
TGTGCCAGCAGCTCCGGGACAGGGTTCTACGAGCAGTACTTC | CASSSGTGFYEQYF | many | 14 | TRBJ2-7 | TRBD1 | TRBV7-8
TGTGCCAGCAGCCAGCCAAAGGGGGTCTCCTACAATGAGCAGTTCTTC | CASSQPKGVSYNEQFF | NA | 16 | TRBJ2-1 | NA | TRBV14
TGTGCCAGCAGCTTAGGGGACAGTTATAATTCACCCCTCCACTTT | CASSLGDSYNSPLHF | few | 15 | TRBJ1-6 | TRBD1 | TRBV7-3
TGTGCCAGCACCCCGGGAGGATCAGGTGGGGAGCTGTTTTTT | CASTPGGSGGELFF | NA | 14 | TRBJ2-2 | TRBD2 | TRBV12-3/TRBV12-4
TGTGCCAGTAGCTTCTCCGGGACTAGCGGCAATGAGCAGTTCTTC | CASSFSGTSGNEQFF | few | 15 | TRBJ2-1 | TRBD2 | TRBV27
TGTGCCAGCAGCTTACGTTCCCCAGATATCTACGAGCAGTACTTC | CASSLRSPDIYEQYF | many | 15 | TRBJ2-7 | NA | TRBV7-3
TGTGCCAGCAGCTTCCCCGGACGAGTAAACAATGGCTACACCTTC | CASSFPGRVNNGYTF | many | 15 | TRBJ1-2 | NA | TRBV7-2
TGTGCCAGTACCCAACGTCAGGTTCCGGTGGTGAACACTGAAGCTTTCTTT | CASTQRQVPVVNTEAFF | NA | 17 | TRBJ1-1 | NA | TRBV19